Following are 17 T cell receptor beta chains from one sample sequenced in a study of shared clonotypes between healthy human individuals. Sequencing used immunoSEQ multiplex PCR; TCRdb keeps in-frame clones, though not all of them. The table shows roughly 2.1 million clones, with 93% occurring only once. Naive CD8 populations comprised CD45RO-negative cells positively selected for CCR7, excluding terminally differentiated effector memory CD45RA+ cells. Input material: naive CD8+ T cells from PBMCs. The receptors here all came from a man younger than 35 in good health. Some clones in this sample may be carry-over from other donors' samples.

The CDR3 bases are TGCGCCAGCAGTAGATATGGAGACCCCCCCTCCGGGGCCAACGTCCTGACTTTC. Amino acid sequence: CASSRYGDPPSGANVLTF. This rearrangement joins TRBV5-1 to TRBJ2-6; the D is unclear. The CDR3 loop spans 18 amino acids. Germline loops: CDR1 SGHRS, CDR2 YFSETQ. Trimming pared 5 bases from V and 4 bases from J, leaving 22 bases between.

V gene TRBV19 combines with J gene TRBJ1-5, with D hard to call. Between the trimmed V and J ends, which lost 0 bases and 10 bases, there was a span of 10 bases. CDR1 is LNHDA and CDR2 is SQIVND in the germline V gene (reference sequence). The CDR3 has 13 amino acids. In DNA, the CDR3 is TGTGCCAGTAGTATAGATTTGGCCCCACCCCAGCATTTT. Its protein product is CASSIDLAPPQHF. The full variable domain, completed using reference TRBV19 and TRBJ1-5, is DGGITQSPKYLFRKEGQNVTLSCEQNLNHDAMYWYRQDPGQGLRLIYYSQIVNDFQKGDIAEGYSVSREKKESFPLTVTSAQKNPTAFYLCASSIDLAPPQHFGDGTRLSIL.

The chain joins TRBV4-3 to TRBJ2-1, with 8 bases identical to TRBD2. The V gene end was trimmed by 4 bases and the J gene end by 8 bases; junction bases not matched to a gene: 16. The germline V gene encodes CDR1 LGHNA and CDR2 YSLEER. The CDR3 runs to 17 residues. CDR3 sequence: CASSPRREREWVDEQFF. CDR3 sequence (DNA): TGCGCCAGCAGCCCCCGGAGGGAGCGGGAGTGGGTCGATGAGCAGTTCTTC.

Here the CDR3 reads CASSQVLAGEERETQYF. In DNA, the CDR3 is TGCGCCAGCAGCCAAGTACTAGCGGGAGAAGAGAGGGAGACCCAGTACTTC. The genes are TRBV4-1 and TRBJ2-5; the match to TRBD2 covers 11 bases. Germline V CDR1 and CDR2: MGHRA, YSYEKL. The CDR3 is 17 amino acids. V dropped 1 base and J dropped 5; count of bases not matched to a gene: 9.

The rearrangement joins TRBV19 to TRBJ2-1, with 11 positions matching TRBD2. CDR1 and CDR2 from the germline V gene are LNHDA and SQIVND (reference sequence). CDR3 size: 18 residues. J lost 0 bases, V lost 3 bases, and 7 bases had no gene match. Here the CDR3 reads CASSIRLAGYTSYNEQFF. The CDR3 coding sequence is TGTGCCAGTAGTATCCGACTAGCGGGATATACCTCCTACAATGAGCAGTTCTTC.

This rearrangement joins TRBV25-1 to TRBJ2-1; the D is unclear. CDR1 and CDR2 (germline): MGHDK, SYGVNS. Trimming stripped 5 bases from V and 9 bases from J, with 14 bases between. The length of the CDR3 is 13 residues. The DNA for the CDR3 is TGTGCCAGCAGTCCGTCGCTTTCTATTGAGCAGTTCTTC. Protein sequence: CASSPSLSIEQFF.

The chain is built from TRBV5-5 and TRBJ2-7; no firm D call. Germline loops: CDR1 SGHKS, CDR2 YYEKEE (reference sequence). The CDR3 covers 15 residues. The V end was cut by 0 bases, the J end by 5 bases, with 15 bases between. CDR3 sequence (DNA): TGTGCCAGCAGCTTGGCCGGCCTAATTAACGACGAGCAGTACTTC. Translating gives CASSLAGLINDEQYF.

Remarks on this clone: This sample also contains other DNA sequences that code for the same CDR3. This chain links TRBV6-6 with TRBJ2-1; no firm D call. CDR1 is MNHNY, CDR2 SVGAGI, per germline (reference sequence). The CDR3 has 13 residues. Trimming cost V 0 bases and J 9 bases, with 9 bases left between them. The CDR3 here is CASSYSNGGEQFF. In nucleotides, the CDR3 is TGTGCCAGCAGTTACTCGAACGGCGGTGAGCAGTTCTTC.

This clone is a singleton in its sample. The V gene is TRBV28, the J gene TRBJ2-3; 13 nucleotides line up with TRBD2. V lost 11 bases, J lost 5 bases, and 22 bases stayed unmatched. The CDR3 is 19 residues long. Germline V gives CDR1 MDHEN, CDR2 SYDVKM. The CDR3 loop is CAALSPGLAGADVRDTQYF. The CDR3 coding sequence is TGTGCCGCCCTCTCTCCTGGACTAGCGGGAGCAGACGTACGAGATACGCAGTATTTT.

The genes are TRBV4-1 and TRBJ2-1, with D possibly being TRBD2 (5 bases). Trimming took 0 bases from V and 8 from J, leaving 17 bases between them. Per the germline V gene, CDR1 is MGHRA and CDR2 is YSYEKL. This CDR3 is 16 amino acids long. CDR3 protein: CASSQDGRGRVDEQFF. The CDR3 nucleotides read TGCGCCAGCAGCCAAGATGGCCGGGGAAGGGTGGATGAGCAGTTCTTC.

V usage is TRBV7-9 and J usage is TRBJ2-7; TRBD1 agrees at 7 bases. Trimming cost V 5 bases and J 4 bases; bases outside gene matches: 8. The CDR3 runs 14 residues. CDR1 is SEHNR, CDR2 FQNEAQ, per germline (reference sequence). In DNA, the CDR3 is TGTGCCAGCAGCCCGGCGGGCAGGGGGTACGAGCAGTACTTC. As protein: CASSPAGRGYEQYF.

This clone was counted once. V and J are TRBV28 and TRBJ2-1, with 12 bases lining up with TRBD2. After removal of 2 bases from V and 5 bases from J, the junction contained 4 bases not matched to a gene. The germline V gene encodes CDR1 MDHEN and CDR2 SYDVKM. The CDR3 has 16 amino acids. The CDR3 region has the DNA TGTGCCAGCAGTTTAGGTCTAGCGGGAGGGAACAATGAGCAGTTCTTC. This codes for CASSLGLAGGNNEQFF.

CDR3 DNA: TGTGCCAGCAGCGGGACTAGCGGAACAGATACGCAGTATTTT. Translating it yields CASSGTSGTDTQYF. The genes are TRBV9 and TRBJ2-3, with 10 bases lining up with TRBD2. The CDR3 totals 14 residues. Germline CDR1 SGDLS, CDR2 YYNGEE. V gave up 3 bases and J gave up 3 bases; unmatched junction bases: 1.

The V gene is TRBV30, the J gene TRBJ2-7; 7 bases agree with TRBD2. Germline loops: CDR1 GTSNPN, CDR2 SVGIG (reference sequence). Unmatched junction bases numbered 5, after V lost 1 base and J lost 5 bases. CDR3 length: 13 amino acids. CDR3 coding DNA: TGTGCCTGGAGTGCTGGGGGGGTCCACGAGCAGTACTTC. Translation: CAWSAGGVHEQYF.

The rearrangement uses TRBV29-1 and TRBJ1-4, with TRBD1 matching over 7 bases. The germline gives CDR1 SQVTM, CDR2 ANQGSEA. V was pared by 7 bases and J by 4 bases, with 9 bases of the junction left unmatched. CDR3 length equals 14 residues. CDR3 sequence reads: CSASGTALNEKLFF. The CDR3 DNA follows: TGCAGCGCCTCCGGGACAGCACTTAATGAAAAACTGTTTTTT.

The chain has TRBV5-1 and TRBJ2-1; no clear D gene. Germline V CDR1 and CDR2: SGHRS, YFSETQ. V was clipped by 1 base and J by 0 bases, with 5 bases between them. The CDR3 sequence is 14 residues long. CDR3 sequence: CASSLISSYNEQFF. The CDR3, as DNA: TGCGCCAGCAGCTTGATTAGCTCCTACAATGAGCAGTTCTTC.

This clone has just one count. V gene TRBV27 combines with J gene TRBJ2-5; possible D gene TRBD1, 6 bases. This CDR3 has 16 residues. Germline loops: CDR1 MNHEY, CDR2 SMNVEV (reference sequence). Trimming pared 2 bases from V and 4 bases from J, leaving 17 bases between. This CDR3 is CASSLRYQGLRETQYF. The CDR3 region has the DNA TGTGCCAGCAGTTTAAGGTACCAGGGGTTGAGAGAGACCCAGTACTTC.